Listed below are T cell receptor beta chains from one sample, sequenced in a study of OX40 agonist ivuxolimab in advanced cancers. Method: immunoSEQ multiplex PCR; TCRdb's copy keeps in-frame clones and lacks some. The table has just under 80,000 clones, 70% to 90% seen once; the top ten hold over 0.35%. The sample consisted of CD4+ or CD8+ T cells sorted from blood, taken in a trial of the OX40 agonist ivuxolimab. Receptors originate from an adult with an advanced solid tumor such as melanoma, head and neck, liver or kidney cancer. The CDR3 runs from the conserved cysteine through the conserved F or W. D genes are given only for firm matches. Clone size is given for some rows only: seen once, a few or many times, or a class if the clone is expanded.

v_gene	len	abundance	j_gene	d_gene	CDR3aa	CDR3nt
TRBV18	15	-	TRBJ2-3	-	CASSTLAEGTDTQYF	TGTGCCAGCTCAACGTTGGCGGAGGGCACAGATACGCAGTATTTT
TRBV19	14	few	TRBJ1-1	TRBD1	CASSVTGGGTEAFF	TGTGCCAGTAGTGTGACAGGGGGTGGGACTGAAGCTTTCTTT
TRBV7-2	16	few	TRBJ1-3	-	CASSLGPSSSGNTIYF	TGTGCCAGCAGCTTAGGGCCGTCGAGCTCTGGAAACACCATATATTTT
TRBV5-1	17	-	TRBJ2-1	TRBD2	CASSSMTGTSGTNEQFF	TGCGCCAGCAGCTCGATGACCGGGACTAGCGGGACCAATGAGCAGTTCTTC
TRBV10-3	13	-	TRBJ2-1	TRBD2	CATQRGSYNEQFF	TGTGCCACCCAGCGGGGCTCCTACAATGAGCAGTTCTTC
TRBV10-3	15	-	TRBJ2-7	TRBD1	CATLGTQGGAYEQYF	TGTGCCACATTGGGAACACAGGGGGGCGCGTACGAGCAGTACTTC
TRBV19	15	-	TRBJ2-7	TRBD2	CASGGVGTSRYEQYF	TGTGCCAGTGGGGGGGTCGGGACTAGTCGGTACGAGCAGTACTTC
TRBV5-1	13	-	TRBJ1-2	-	CASNSPPNYGYTF	TGCGCCAGCAACTCACCACCTAACTATGGCTACACCTTC
TRBV5-1	15	-	TRBJ1-4	-	CASSYMTGGFGKLFF	TGCGCCAGCAGCTACATGACAGGAGGTTTTGGAAAACTGTTTTTT
TRBV6-5	15	-	TRBJ2-7	-	CASSYSTHSSYEQYF	TGTGCCAGCAGTTACTCGACTCACAGCTCCTACGAGCAGTACTTC
TRBV30	13	-	TRBJ1-5	-	CAWSVEGNQPQHF	TGTGCCTGGAGTGTGGAGGGGAACCAGCCCCAGCATTTT
TRBV18	14	-	TRBJ2-5	-	CASSPPSLQETQYF	TGTGCCAGCTCACCACCCTCTCTCCAAGAGACCCAGTACTTC
TRBV11-2	17	-	TRBJ1-1	-	CASSFYEVQLSGTEAFF	TGTGCCAGCAGCTTCTACGAGGTCCAGCTCTCTGGCACTGAAGCTTTCTTT
TRBV27	15	-	TRBJ2-3	TRBD2	CASSFSGRGTDTQYF	TGTGCCAGCAGTTTTAGCGGGAGAGGAACAGATACGCAGTATTTT
TRBV30	13	-	TRBJ1-4	TRBD1	CAWSFNRGEKLFF	TGTGCCTGGAGTTTTAACAGGGGGGAAAAACTGTTTTTT
TRBV6-1	17	-	TRBJ1-1	-	CASSEPQGRASNTEAFF	TGTGCCAGCAGTGAACCCCAGGGGAGAGCATCGAACACTGAAGCTTTCTTT
TRBV7-2	14	-	TRBJ1-1	TRBD1	CASSTGTVRTEAFF	TGTGCCAGCAGCACCGGGACAGTGAGGACTGAAGCTTTCTTT
TRBV5-8	14	-	TRBJ2-1	-	CASSFLGGYNEQFF	TGTGCCAGCAGTTTTCTCGGGGGTTACAATGAGCAGTTCTTC
TRBV10-2	16	-	TRBJ2-7	TRBD2	CASRIALLAGNYEQYF	TGCGCCAGCAGAATAGCACTACTAGCGGGCAACTACGAGCAGTACTTC
TRBV6-5	14	once	TRBJ2-7	TRBD1	CASSQYRGSYEQYF	TGTGCCAGCAGTCAGTACAGGGGGTCCTACGAGCAGTACTTC
TRBV6-6	14	-	TRBJ1-3	-	CATAQGDSGNTIYF	TGTGCCACCGCACAGGGAGACTCTGGAAACACCATATATTTT
TRBV30	12	-	TRBJ1-4	-	CAWGHSNEKLFF	TGTGCCTGGGGGCACAGTAATGAAAAACTGTTTTTT
TRBV27	15	-	TRBJ2-3	TRBD1	CASSTLLTGEDTQYF	TGTGCCAGCAGTACCCTACTAACAGGGGAAGATACGCAGTATTTT
TRBV7-2	12	-	TRBJ1-4	TRBD1	CASAGTDEKLFF	TGTGCCAGCGCCGGGACAGATGAAAAACTGTTTTTT
TRBV11-3	20	-	TRBJ2-7	TRBD2	CASSLEAIGTRLARTYEQYF	TGTGCCAGCAGCTTAGAAGCAATTGGGACTCGACTAGCAAGGACCTACGAGCAGTACTTC
TRBV9	13	-	TRBJ2-2	-	CASRAQDTGELFF	TGTGCCAGCAGAGCACAGGACACCGGGGAGCTGTTTTTT
TRBV7-2	14	-	TRBJ1-1	-	CASSLTPRPTEAFF	TGTGCCAGCAGCTTAACCCCGCGTCCCACTGAAGCTTTCTTT
TRBV9	15	-	TRBJ2-5	-	CASSVATVGRETQYF	TGTGCCAGCAGCGTAGCTACGGTAGGCAGGGAGACCCAGTACTTC
TRBV6-5	14	-	TRBJ1-2	-	CASSSWVLDYGYTF	TGTGCCAGCAGTTCCTGGGTCTTGGACTATGGCTACACCTTC
TRBV6-5	14	-	TRBJ2-5	-	CASSYSESTETQYF	TGTGCCAGCAGTTACTCGGAAAGTACAGAGACCCAGTACTTC
TRBV11-3	14	-	TRBJ2-1	-	CASSLSPISNEQFF	TGTGCCAGCAGCCTTAGCCCAATTTCCAATGAGCAGTTCTTC
TRBV19	14	-	TRBJ2-1	-	CASTQPGFYNEQFF	TGTGCCAGTACCCAACCGGGATTCTACAATGAGCAGTTCTTC
TRBV27	13	-	TRBJ1-1	-	CASSRSGGPEAFF	TGTGCCAGCAGTCGAAGCGGTGGTCCTGAAGCTTTCTTT
TRBV27	14	-	TRBJ1-1	-	CASRSTGTVREAFF	TGTGCCAGCAGAAGTACAGGAACTGTCCGGGAAGCTTTCTTT
TRBV19	13	-	TRBJ1-5	-	CASSPGAGQPQHF	TGTGCCAGTAGTCCGGGGGCAGGGCAGCCCCAGCATTTT
TRBV15	18	-	TRBJ2-6	-	CATSRDGANPSGANVLTF	TGTGCCACCAGCAGAGATGGCGCCAATCCCTCTGGGGCCAACGTCCTGACTTTC
TRBV30	10	few	TRBJ1-1	-	CARGQGTAFF	TGTGCCCGGGGGCAGGGGACGGCTTTCTTT
TRBV30	14	-	TRBJ1-1	TRBD1	CAWSFRDRDTEAFF	TGTGCCTGGAGTTTCCGGGACAGGGACACTGAAGCTTTCTTT
TRBV10-3	14	-	TRBJ2-7	TRBD1	CAIQETGSTYEQYF	TGTGCCATCCAAGAGACAGGGAGCACCTACGAGCAGTACTTC
TRBV5-6	15	few	TRBJ2-1	TRBD2	CASSLMARESSEQFF	TGTGCCAGCAGCTTAATGGCGCGGGAGTCCAGTGAGCAGTTCTTC
TRBV7-8	15	once	TRBJ1-5	-	CASSLDLGRNQPQHF	TGTGCCAGCAGCTTAGACCTGGGCCGCAATCAGCCCCAGCATTTT
TRBV15	18	-	TRBJ2-1	TRBD2	CATSRDSPSGSVYNEQFF	TGTGCCACCAGCAGAGATAGTCCTAGCGGGAGCGTCTACAATGAGCAGTTCTTC
TRBV29-1	11	once	TRBJ2-7	TRBD1	CSGDRPYEQYF	TGCAGCGGGGACAGGCCCTACGAGCAGTACTTC
TRBV27	15	-	TRBJ1-2	-	CASIKSPGAADGYTF	TGTGCCAGCATTAAATCACCAGGGGCCGCGGATGGCTACACCTTC
TRBV6-6	16	-	TRBJ1-1	TRBD1	CASSRKPGQGNTEAFF	TGTGCCAGCAGCCGGAAACCGGGACAGGGAAACACTGAAGCTTTCTTT
TRBV7-9	14	-	TRBJ1-1	-	CASSLGSRGAEAFF	TGTGCCAGCAGCTTAGGGTCCCGGGGCGCGGAAGCTTTCTTT
TRBV7-2	14	-	TRBJ2-7	TRBD2	CASSSGLQSYKQYF	TGTGCCAGCAGCTCGGGACTACAATCCTACAAGCAGTACTTC
TRBV2	15	-	TRBJ2-1	TRBD2	CASNPLAGGSTEQFF	TGTGCCAGCAACCCACTAGCGGGAGGGTCGACTGAGCAGTTCTTC
TRBV5-1	14	once	TRBJ1-5	-	CASSLDDSNQPQHF	TGCGCCAGCAGCCTGGACGATAGCAATCAGCCCCAGCATTTT
TRBV6-5	15	-	TRBJ2-1	-	CASSSSLISYNEQFF	TGTGCCAGCAGTTCCAGCCTAATCTCCTACAATGAGCAGTTCTTC
TRBV6-6	14	-	TRBJ1-1	-	CASSYGEVVTEAFF	TGTGCCAGCAGTTACGGGGAGGTGGTCACTGAAGCTTTCTTT
TRBV5-1	13	-	TRBJ1-3	-	CASSLPSGNTIYF	TGCGCCAGCAGCTTACCCTCTGGAAACACCATATATTTT
TRBV19	16	-	TRBJ2-7	-	CASSSVSGTLLTEQYF	TGTGCCAGTAGTTCCGTCTCCGGGACACTCTTAACCGAGCAGTACTTC
TRBV30	19	-	TRBJ2-7	TRBD1	CAWSGTGQGARGSSYEQYF	TGTGCCTGGAGTGGTACGGGACAGGGGGCTCGCGGGAGCTCCTACGAGCAGTACTTC
TRBV18	15	-	TRBJ2-7	-	CASSPGFGSSYEQYF	TGTGCCAGCTCACCGGGCTTTGGATCCTCCTACGAGCAGTACTTC